This is a list of T cell receptor beta chains from one sample in a study of shared clonotypes between healthy human individuals. This table comes from immunoSEQ multiplex PCR, and its TCRdb copy is limited to in-frame clones, with some not included. The sample shows 2,100,000 or so clones, approximately 94% of them seen only once. The specimen was naive CD4+ T cells sorted from blood. The source is a young man in good health. Both conserved end residues are part of each CDR3. Each record gives: clone size, D gene, V gene, J gene, CDR3 DNA, CDR3 protein. The D gene is left open where the match is weak. Clone size is not always given. Where it is, it says once, few, many or a class for expanded clones.

size: NA
D: NA
V: TRBV29-1
J: TRBJ1-5
DNA: TGCAGCGTTGGGGGTGAGCTCCCGGGTCAGCCCCAGCATTTT
CDR3: CSVGGELPGQPQHF

size: NA
D: NA
V: TRBV12-5
J: TRBJ1-2
DNA: TGTGCTAGTGGTTTGGCAGGGTATGGCTACACCTTC
CDR3: CASGLAGYGYTF

size: NA
D: TRBD1
V: TRBV5-1
J: TRBJ1-5
DNA: TGCGCCAGCAGCTTGGATATAGGGGGCGGTCAGCCCCAGCATTTT
CDR3: CASSLDIGGGQPQHF

size: NA
D: NA
V: TRBV5-1
J: TRBJ1-1
DNA: TGCGCCAGCAACGACAGGTCGACCCCTGAAGCTTTCTTT
CDR3: CASNDRSTPEAFF

size: NA
D: TRBD2
V: TRBV6-1
J: TRBJ2-3
DNA: TGTGCCAGCAGTGTAGCGGGGACCACAGATACGCAGTATTTT
CDR3: CASSVAGTTDTQYF

size: NA
D: NA
V: TRBV28
J: TRBJ1-2
DNA: TGTGCCAGCAGTTTCGGAGGACAGACTAACTATGGCTACACCTTC
CDR3: CASSFGGQTNYGYTF

size: NA
D: TRBD1
V: TRBV5-4
J: TRBJ2-7
DNA: TGTGCCAGCAGGTTGGACAGGGGCACCTACGAGCAGTACTTC
CDR3: CASRLDRGTYEQYF

size: NA
D: NA
V: TRBV27
J: TRBJ2-1
DNA: TGTGCCAGCAGTTTATCCTCGCGGCCGATGGATGAGCAGTTCTTC
CDR3: CASSLSSRPMDEQFF

size: NA
D: NA
V: TRBV7-2
J: TRBJ2-5
DNA: TGTGCCAGCAGCTCTTGGCAGCAAGAGACCCAGTACTTC
CDR3: CASSSWQQETQYF

size: NA
D: TRBD1
V: TRBV27
J: TRBJ2-7
DNA: TGTGCCAGCATTACAAGCCGGGACAGGGTAAAGTTCGAGCAGTACTTC
CDR3: CASITSRDRVKFEQYF

size: few
D: NA
V: TRBV11-2
J: TRBJ1-3
DNA: TGTGCCAGCAGCTTACAGGACCGGGACACCATATATTTT
CDR3: CASSLQDRDTIYF